This T cell receptor beta chain was profiled in a study of blood T cell repertoires in COVID-19. TCRdb's table, derived via immunoSEQ multiplex PCR, lists solely in-frame clones and lacks some. This repertoire shows approximately 150,000 clones, approximately 84% found once; its top ten account for about 3.4%. Germline lookup yields CDR1 SGDLS and CDR2 YYNGEE. V shed 4 bases, J shed 6 bases, and the junction held 13 bases outside the gene matches. This CDR3 has 17 residues. Sequencing was performed on PBMCs or T cells enriched from blood (not recorded which). The clonotype comes from a woman in her forties or fifties with acute COVID-19. The gene calls are TRBV9 and TRBJ1-6, with 7 bases fitting TRBD1. The CDR3, as DNA: TGTGCCAGCAGCCCCGAAGCCACGACAGGGACTAATTCACCCCTCCACTTT. It encodes CASSPEATTGTNSPLHF.